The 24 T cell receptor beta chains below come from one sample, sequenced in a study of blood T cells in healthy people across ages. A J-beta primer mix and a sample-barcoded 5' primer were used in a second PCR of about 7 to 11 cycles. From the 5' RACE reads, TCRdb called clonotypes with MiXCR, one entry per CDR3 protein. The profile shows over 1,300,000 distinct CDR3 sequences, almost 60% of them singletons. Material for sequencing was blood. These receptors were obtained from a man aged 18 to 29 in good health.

CDR3 loop: CSANVITHTSGSYNEQFF. For the CDR3, the DNA is TGCAGTGCAAACGTTATCACACACACTAGCGGTTCCTACAATGAGCAGTTCTTC. This chain uses TRBV20-1 with TRBJ2-1; 8 positions match TRBD2. This CDR3 region has 18 residues. CDR1 and CDR2 (germline): DFQATT, SNEGSKA (reference sequence). Trimming removed 6 bases from V and 1 base from J; junction bases left unmatched: 17.

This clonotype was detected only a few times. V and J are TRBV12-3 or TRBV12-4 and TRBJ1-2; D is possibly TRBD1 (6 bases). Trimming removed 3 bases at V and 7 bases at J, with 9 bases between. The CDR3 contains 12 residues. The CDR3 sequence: CASSFGQFGYTF. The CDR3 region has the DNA TGTGCCAGCAGTTTTGGACAGTTTGGCTACACCTTC.

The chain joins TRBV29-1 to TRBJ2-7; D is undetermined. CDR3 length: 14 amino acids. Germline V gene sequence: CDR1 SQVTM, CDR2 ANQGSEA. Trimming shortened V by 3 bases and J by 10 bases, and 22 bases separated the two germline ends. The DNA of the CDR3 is TGCAGCGTTGAGGTCTGCGTCCGGAAGAATCCACAGTACTTC. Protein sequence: CSVEVCVRKNPQYF.

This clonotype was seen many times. CDR3 DNA: TGTGCCAGCAGCCATGGACCCAGCAGGGGTTCACCCCTCCACTTT. Protein sequence: CASSHGPSRGSPLHF. The chain combines TRBV7-2 with TRBJ1-6; the D gene is possibly TRBD1 (6 bases). Germline V gene sequence: CDR1 SGHTA, CDR2 FQGNSA. Trimming removed 5 bases at V and 9 bases at J, with 17 bases between. This CDR3 contains 15 residues.

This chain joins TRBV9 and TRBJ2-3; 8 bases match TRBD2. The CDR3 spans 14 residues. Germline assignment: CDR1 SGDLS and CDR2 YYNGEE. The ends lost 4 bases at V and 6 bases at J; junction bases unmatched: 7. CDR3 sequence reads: CASSSGPGGDTQYF. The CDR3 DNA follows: TGTGCCAGCAGCTCCGGGCCGGGAGGGGATACGCAGTATTTT.

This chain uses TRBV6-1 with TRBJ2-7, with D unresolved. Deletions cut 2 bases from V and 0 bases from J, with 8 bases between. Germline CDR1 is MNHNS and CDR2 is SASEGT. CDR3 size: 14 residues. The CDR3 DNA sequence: TGTGCCAGCAGTGAATGGGCAGACTCCTACGAGCAGTACTTC. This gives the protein CASSEWADSYEQYF.

Written as DNA, the CDR3 is TGTGCCAGCAGCGCCACGATTGTGGGGGGCCGCGAGACCCAGTACTTC. The encoded protein is CASSATIVGGRETQYF. The chain combines TRBV7-2 with TRBJ2-5; D is possibly TRBD1 or TRBD2 (6 bases each). V was shortened by 5 bases and J by 5 bases, with 21 bases between the two germline ends. Germline values: CDR1 SGHTA, CDR2 FQGNSA. This CDR3 has 16 residues. Using reference TRBV7-2 and TRBJ2-5 for the parts outside the CDR3, the full variable domain is GAGVSQSPSNKVTEKGKDVELRCDPISGHTALYWYRQSLGQGLEFLIYFQGNSAPDKSGLPSDRFSAERTGGSVSTLTIQRTQQEDSAVYLCASSATIVGGRETQYFGPGTRLLVL.

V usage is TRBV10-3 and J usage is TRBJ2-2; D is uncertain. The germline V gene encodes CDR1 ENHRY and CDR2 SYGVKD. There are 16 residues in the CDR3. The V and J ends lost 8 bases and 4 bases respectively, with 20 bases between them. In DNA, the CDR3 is TGTGCCATCTCATTGGGCTTCGGGCCGGTCACCGGGGAGCTGTTTTTT. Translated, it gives CAISLGFGPVTGELFF.

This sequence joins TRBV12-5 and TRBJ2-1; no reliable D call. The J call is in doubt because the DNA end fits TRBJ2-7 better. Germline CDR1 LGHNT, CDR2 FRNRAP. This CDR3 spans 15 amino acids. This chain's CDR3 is CATQITGYSYNEQYF. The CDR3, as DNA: TGTGCTACCCAGATTACGGGTTACTCCTACAATGAGCAGTACTTC.

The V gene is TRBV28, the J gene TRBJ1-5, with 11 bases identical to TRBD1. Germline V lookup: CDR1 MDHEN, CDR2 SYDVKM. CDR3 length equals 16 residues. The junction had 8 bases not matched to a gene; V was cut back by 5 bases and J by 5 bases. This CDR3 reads CASSPLPGQGDQPQHF. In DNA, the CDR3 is TGTGCCAGCAGTCCCCTCCCGGGACAGGGGGATCAGCCCCAGCATTTT.

As DNA, the CDR3 is TGTGCCAGCAGCACCAGGGGAGTTTACGAGCAGTACTTC. As protein: CASSTRGVYEQYF. The chain links TRBV21-1 to TRBJ2-7; whether TRBD1, the table's D call, matches the DNA was not checked. TRBV21-1 is recorded as a pseudogene. The CDR3 is made up of 13 amino acids.

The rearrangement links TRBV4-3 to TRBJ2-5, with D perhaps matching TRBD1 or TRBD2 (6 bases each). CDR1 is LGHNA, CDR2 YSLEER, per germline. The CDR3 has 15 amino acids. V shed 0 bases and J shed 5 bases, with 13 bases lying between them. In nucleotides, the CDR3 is TGCGCCAGCAGCCAAGATTCCGGGGGCCTGGAGACCCAGTACTTC. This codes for CASSQDSGGLETQYF.

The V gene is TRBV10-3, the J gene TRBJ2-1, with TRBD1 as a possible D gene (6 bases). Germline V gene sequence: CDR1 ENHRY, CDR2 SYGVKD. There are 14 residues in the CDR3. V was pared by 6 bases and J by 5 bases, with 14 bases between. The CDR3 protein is CAIRPGAGDNEQFF. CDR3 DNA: TGTGCCATCAGACCAGGGGCCGGAGACAATGAGCAGTTCTTC.

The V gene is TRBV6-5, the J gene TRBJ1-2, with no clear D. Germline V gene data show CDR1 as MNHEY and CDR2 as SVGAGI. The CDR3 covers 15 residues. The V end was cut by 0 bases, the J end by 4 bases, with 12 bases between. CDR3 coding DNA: TGTGCCAGCAGTTACTCGGCGTACCGGGGCTATGGCTACACCTTC. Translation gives CASSYSAYRGYGYTF.

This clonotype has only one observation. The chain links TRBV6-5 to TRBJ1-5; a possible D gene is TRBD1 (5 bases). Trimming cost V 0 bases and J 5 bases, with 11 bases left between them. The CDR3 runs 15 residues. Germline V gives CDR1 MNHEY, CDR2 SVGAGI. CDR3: CASSYSAGFDQPQHF. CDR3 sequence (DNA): TGTGCCAGCAGTTACTCGGCAGGGTTCGATCAGCCCCAGCATTTT.

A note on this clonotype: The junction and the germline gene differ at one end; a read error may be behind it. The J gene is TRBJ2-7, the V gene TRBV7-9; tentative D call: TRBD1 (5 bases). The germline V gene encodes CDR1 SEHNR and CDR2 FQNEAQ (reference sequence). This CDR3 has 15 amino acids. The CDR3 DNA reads TGTGCCGGCAGCTCCCTGGCAGGGCATACCTACGAGCAGTACTTC. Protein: CAGSSLAGHTYEQYF.

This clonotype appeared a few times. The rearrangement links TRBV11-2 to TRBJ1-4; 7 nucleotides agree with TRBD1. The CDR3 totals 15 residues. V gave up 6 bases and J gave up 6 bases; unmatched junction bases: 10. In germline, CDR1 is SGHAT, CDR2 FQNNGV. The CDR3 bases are TGTGCCAGCAGATATCGGGACAGCGGGGATGAAAAACTGTTTTTT. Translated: CASRYRDSGDEKLFF.

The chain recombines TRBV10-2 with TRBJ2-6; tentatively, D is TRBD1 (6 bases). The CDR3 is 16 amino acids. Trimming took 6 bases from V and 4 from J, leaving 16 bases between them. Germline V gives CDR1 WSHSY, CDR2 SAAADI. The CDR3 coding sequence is TGCGCCAGCAGACCAGGCAGGGGCTCGGGGGCCAACGTCCTGACTTTC. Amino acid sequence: CASRPGRGSGANVLTF.

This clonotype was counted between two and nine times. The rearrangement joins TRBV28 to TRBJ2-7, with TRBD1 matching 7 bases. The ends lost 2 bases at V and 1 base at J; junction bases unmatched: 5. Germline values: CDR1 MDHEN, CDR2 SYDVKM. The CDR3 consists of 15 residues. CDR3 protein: CASSLNRDSSYEQYF. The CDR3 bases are TGTGCCAGCAGTTTAAACCGGGACAGTTCCTACGAGCAGTACTTC.

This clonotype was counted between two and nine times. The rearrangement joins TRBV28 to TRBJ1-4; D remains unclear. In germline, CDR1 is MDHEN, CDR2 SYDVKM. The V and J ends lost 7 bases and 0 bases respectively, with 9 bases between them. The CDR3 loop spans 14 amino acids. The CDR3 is CASKSPTTNEKLFF. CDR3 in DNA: TGTGCCAGCAAGAGTCCCACAACTAATGAAAAACTGTTTTTT.

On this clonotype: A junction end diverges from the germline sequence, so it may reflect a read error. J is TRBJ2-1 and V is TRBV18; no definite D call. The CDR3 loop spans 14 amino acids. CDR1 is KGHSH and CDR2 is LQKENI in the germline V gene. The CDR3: CASSRPSSYNEHFF. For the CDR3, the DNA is TGTGCCAGCTCTAGACCGAGCTCCTACAATGAGCATTTCTTC. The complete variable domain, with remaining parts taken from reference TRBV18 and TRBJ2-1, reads NAGVMQNPRHLVRRRGQEARLRCSPMKGHSHVYWYRQLPEEGLKFMVYLQKENIIDESGMPKERFSAEFPKEGPSILRIQQVVRGDSAAYFCASSRPSSYNEHFFGPGTRLTVL.

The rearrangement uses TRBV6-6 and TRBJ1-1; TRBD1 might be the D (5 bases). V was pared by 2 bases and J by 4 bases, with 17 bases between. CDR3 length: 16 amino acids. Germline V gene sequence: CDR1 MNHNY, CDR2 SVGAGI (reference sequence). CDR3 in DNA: TGTGCCAGCAGTTACCCTAATCCCCTCGGGGGCACTGAAGCTTTCTTT. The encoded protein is CASSYPNPLGGTEAFF.

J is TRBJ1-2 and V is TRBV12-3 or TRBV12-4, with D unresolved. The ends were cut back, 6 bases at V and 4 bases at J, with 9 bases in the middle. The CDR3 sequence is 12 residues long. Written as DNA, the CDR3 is TGTGCCAGCAGCACGACTATCTATGGCTACACCTTC. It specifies CASSTTIYGYTF.

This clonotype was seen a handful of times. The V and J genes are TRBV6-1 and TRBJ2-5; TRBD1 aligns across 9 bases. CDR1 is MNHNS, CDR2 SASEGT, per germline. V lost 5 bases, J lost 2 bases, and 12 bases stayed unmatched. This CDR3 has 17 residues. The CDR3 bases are TGTGCCAGCAGTAAACGGACCGGGACAGGGAGACAAGAGACCCAGTACTTC. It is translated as CASSKRTGTGRQETQYF.